This passage covers 19 T cell receptor beta chains from one sample sequenced in a study of blood T cell repertoires in COVID-19. Profiling relied on immunoSEQ multiplex PCR, and the TCRdb table lists in-frame clones only, not all of them. The sample holds around 200,000 clones, approximately 80% seen once. The specimen sequenced was PBMCs or T cells enriched from blood (not recorded which). These TCRs come from a woman between 35 and 50 years old with acute COVID-19.

The chain couples TRBV5-1 to TRBJ2-6; 7 positions agree with TRBD1. V trimming: 4 bases; J trimming: 3 bases; junction bases outside the gene matches: 16. In germline, CDR1 is SGHRS, CDR2 YFSETQ. The CDR3 loop spans 19 amino acids. The CDR3 reads CASSEMGQLNVGGANVLTF. CDR3 DNA sequence: TGCGCCAGCAGCGAGATGGGACAGCTAAACGTTGGTGGGGCCAACGTCCTGACTTTC. Full variable domain (rest looked up from reference TRBV5-1 and TRBJ2-6): KAGVTQTPRYLIKTRGQQVTLSCSPISGHRSVSWYQQTPGQGLQFLFEYFSETQRNKGNFPGRFSGRQFSNSRSEMNVSTLELGDSALYLCASSEMGQLNVGGANVLTFGAGSRLTVL.

This clone was recorded once. The V and J genes are TRBV4-3 and TRBJ2-2, with a possible D match to TRBD1 (6 bases). Germline CDR1 is LGHNA and CDR2 is YSLEER. V was trimmed by 1 base and J by 5 bases, leaving 11 bases between them. This CDR3 is 15 amino acids long. CDR3 sequence (DNA): TGCGCCAGCAGCCAAGTTGTCAGGGGTACCGGGGAGCTGTTTTTT. It codes for CASSQVVRGTGELFF.

This chain links TRBV30 with TRBJ1-2; D remains ambiguous. Germline CDR1 reads GTSNPN; CDR2 reads SVGIG (reference sequence). Trimming shortened V by 3 bases and J by 14 bases, and 13 bases separated the two germline ends. The CDR3 runs 10 residues. CDR3: CAWRTSYFTF. The CDR3 region has the DNA TGTGCCTGGAGAACGAGTTATTTTACCTTC. Filled out from reference TRBV30 and TRBJ1-2, the complete variable domain reads SQTIHQWPATLVQPVGSPLSLECTVEGTSNPNLYWYRQAAGRGLQLLFYSVGIGQISSEVPQNLSASRPQDRQFILSSKKLLLSDSGFYLCAWRTSYFTFGSGTRLTVV.

This clone was seen a single time. This chain connects TRBV14 to TRBJ1-2; TRBD1 matches 7 bases. From germline, CDR1 is SGHDN and CDR2 FVKESK. V dropped 4 bases and J dropped 2; count of bases not matched to a gene: 7. The length of the CDR3 is 15 residues. This CDR3 is CASSPVGQPNYGYTF. CDR3 nucleotide sequence: TGTGCCAGCAGCCCCGTGGGACAGCCAAACTATGGCTACACCTTC.

The chain joins TRBV6-5 to TRBJ1-4, with a possible D match to TRBD1 (6 bases). The CDR3 sequence is 16 residues long. Trimming cost V 4 bases and J 8 bases, with 20 bases left between them. Germline V gene sequence: CDR1 MNHEY, CDR2 SVGAGI. CDR3 DNA: TGTGCCAGCAGTTCACGAAGAAGGGGGTTTCGGGAAAAACTGTTTTTT. Its translation: CASSSRRRGFREKLFF.

The gene calls are TRBV6-6 and TRBJ1-3, with D tentatively TRBD1 (5 bases). V dropped 7 bases and J dropped 4 bases, with 20 bases sitting between them. The CDR3 is 16 residues long. Germline CDR1 and CDR2: MNHNY and SVGAGI (reference sequence). The DNA of the CDR3 is TGTGCCAGCATTACAGGTACCTTGGCCCTCGGAAACACCATATATTTT. This gives the protein CASITGTLALGNTIYF.

The table lists this clone with a few counts. Other nucleotide sequences in the sample specify the same CDR3. The chain couples TRBV19 to TRBJ1-4; no clear D. Germline lookup yields CDR1 LNHDA and CDR2 SQIVND (reference sequence). The V gene lost 5 bases and the J gene lost 0 bases, with 7 bases spanning the gap. The CDR3 extends over 14 amino acids. The CDR3 DNA reads TGTGCCAGTAGTCCGGAGGCAACTAATGAAAAACTGTTTTTT. Translation: CASSPEATNEKLFF.

V and J are TRBV23-1 and TRBJ2-7, with 9 bases lining up with TRBD1. TRBV23-1 is sorted into the ORF group, with uncertain function. The CDR3 is made up of 16 amino acids. The J segment lost 5 bases and the V segment lost 0 bases, leaving 8 bases of the junction unmatched. In nucleotides, the CDR3 is TGCGCCAGCAGTCAATCGTGGGACAGGGTGTCCCACGAGCAGTACTTC. Translating gives CASSQSWDRVSHEQYF.

This clone occurred a few times. The chain has TRBV29-1 and TRBJ2-3, with 9 bases identical to TRBD1. The CDR3 has 12 amino acids. Germline V gives CDR1 SQVTM, CDR2 ANQGSEA. The V gene end was trimmed by 7 bases and the J gene end by 5 bases; junction bases not matched to a gene: 4. The CDR3 DNA follows: TGCAGCGAGAAGACAGGGGGAGATACGCAGTATTTT. It is translated as CSEKTGGDTQYF.

The V call is TRBV2, the J call TRBJ2-6; no definite D call. Trimming shortened V by 7 bases and J by 0 bases, and 10 bases separated the two germline ends. The CDR3 consists of 15 residues. Germline lookup yields CDR1 SNHLY and CDR2 FYNNEI. The CDR3 nucleotides are TGTGCCAGCAACCTACTCGTCTCTGGGGCCAACGTCCTGACTTTC. Translated: CASNLLVSGANVLTF.

This chain connects TRBV5-4 to TRBJ2-7; TRBD2 aligns across 8 bases. The CDR3 loop spans 15 amino acids. Germline V lookup: CDR1 SGHNT, CDR2 YYREEE (reference sequence). With 4 bases clipped from V and 1 base from J, the junction kept 7 bases outside the gene matches. The CDR3: CASSTVAGSSYEQYF. The CDR3 DNA reads TGTGCCAGCAGCACTGTAGCGGGGAGTTCCTACGAGCAGTACTTC.

This clone was found once. The chain employs TRBV5-1 and TRBJ2-1; 11 bases line up with TRBD2. The CDR3 loop spans 17 amino acids. Germline V gene lookup returns CDR1 SGHRS and CDR2 YFSETQ. V was clipped by 0 bases and J by 3 bases; unmatched bases: 5. The CDR3 reads CASSLDTSGSFYNEQFF. The CDR3 DNA reads TGCGCCAGCAGCTTGGATACTAGCGGGAGCTTCTACAATGAGCAGTTCTTC.

V and J are TRBV28 and TRBJ1-5; 8 nucleotides agree with TRBD1. The CDR3 runs to 12 residues. The V segment lost 4 bases and the J segment 11 bases; nucleotides outside the gene matches: 4. Germline assignment: CDR1 MDHEN and CDR2 SYDVKM. The chain's CDR3 is CASSSDRVAQHF. CDR3 DNA sequence: TGTGCCAGCAGTTCGGACAGGGTAGCCCAGCATTTT.

The sample holds a few counts of this clone. The chain combines TRBV15 with TRBJ2-5, with a tentative D call TRBD1 (5 bases). The CDR3 consists of 13 residues. Trimming removed 5 bases at V and 4 bases at J, with 11 bases between. In germline, CDR1 is LNHNV, CDR2 YYDKDF (reference sequence). CDR3 sequence (DNA): TGTGCCACCAGCGCGACAGCAGGAGAGACCCAGTACTTC. Amino acids: CATSATAGETQYF.

This clone showed up just once. The chain links TRBV19 to TRBJ2-5, with TRBD1 as a possible D gene (6 bases). Trimming pared 2 bases from V and 1 base from J, leaving 8 bases between. There are 14 residues in the CDR3. The germline V gene encodes CDR1 LNHDA and CDR2 SQIVND (reference sequence). CDR3 residues: CASSIQGFQETQYF. CDR3 DNA sequence: TGTGCCAGTAGTATACAGGGGTTCCAAGAGACCCAGTACTTC.

This chain's CDR3 is CASSPDRGDSGANVLTF. CDR3 coding DNA: TGTGCCAGCAGTCCGGACAGGGGGGACTCTGGGGCCAACGTCCTGACTTTC. V gene TRBV27 combines with J gene TRBJ2-6; 10 nucleotides align to TRBD1. The germline V gene has CDR1 MNHEY and CDR2 SMNVEV (reference sequence). The CDR3 contains 17 residues. V gave up 5 bases and J gave up 0 bases; unmatched junction bases: 4. The complete variable domain, with remaining parts taken from reference TRBV27 and TRBJ2-6, reads EAQVTQNPRYLITVTGKKLTVTCSQNMNHEYMSWYRQDPGLGLRQIYYSMNVEVTDKGDVPEGYKVSRKEKRNFPLILESPSPNQTSLYFCASSPDRGDSGANVLTFGAGSRLTVL.

The rearrangement joins TRBV9 to TRBJ2-1; possible D gene TRBD1, 5 bases. The CDR3 consists of 16 residues. The V gene lost 4 bases and the J gene lost 0 bases, with 14 bases spanning the gap. Per the germline V gene, CDR1 is SGDLS and CDR2 is YYNGEE. DNA of the CDR3: TGTGCCAGCAGCACCAGACAGTCGAGCTCCTACAATGAGCAGTTCTTC. Translation gives CASSTRQSSSYNEQFF.

The chain carries TRBV6-5 and TRBJ2-3, with TRBD2 identical over 13 bases. This CDR3 region has 15 residues. Germline V gene lookup returns CDR1 MNHEY and CDR2 SVGAGI. The trim removed 8 bases at V and 6 bases at J, leaving 8 bases unmatched. Here the CDR3 DNA reads TGTGCCAGCGTACTAGCGGGGGGGCTCCGGGATACGCAGTATTTT. Residues: CASVLAGGLRDTQYF.

This clone appeared once. This chain joins TRBV6-5 and TRBJ1-5; 10 bases match TRBD1. This CDR3 contains 15 residues. The germline CDR1 and CDR2 sequences are MNHEY and SVGAGI. Germline trimming cut 6 bases from V and 2 bases from J; bases unmatched to any gene: 4. The CDR3 region is CASSMGQGRNQPQHF. DNA for the CDR3: TGTGCCAGCAGCATGGGACAGGGGCGCAATCAGCCCCAGCATTTT.